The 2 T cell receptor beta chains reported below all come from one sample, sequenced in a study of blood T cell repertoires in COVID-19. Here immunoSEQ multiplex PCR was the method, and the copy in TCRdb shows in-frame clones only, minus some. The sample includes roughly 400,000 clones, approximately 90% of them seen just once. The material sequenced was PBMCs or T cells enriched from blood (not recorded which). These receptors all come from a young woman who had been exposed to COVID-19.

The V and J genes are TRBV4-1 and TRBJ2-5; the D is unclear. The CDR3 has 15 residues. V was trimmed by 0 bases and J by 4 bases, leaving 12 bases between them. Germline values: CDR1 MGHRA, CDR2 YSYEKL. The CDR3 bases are TGCGCCAGCAGCCAAGACTACGCCGTTTCAGAGACCCAGTACTTC. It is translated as CASSQDYAVSETQYF.

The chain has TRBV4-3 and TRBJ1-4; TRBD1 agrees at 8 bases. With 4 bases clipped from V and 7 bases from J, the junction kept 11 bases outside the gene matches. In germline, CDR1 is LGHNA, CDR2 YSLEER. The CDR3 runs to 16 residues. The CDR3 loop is CASSPIEDRVGEKLFF. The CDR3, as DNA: TGCGCCAGCAGCCCGATAGAGGACAGGGTGGGTGAAAAACTGTTTTTT.